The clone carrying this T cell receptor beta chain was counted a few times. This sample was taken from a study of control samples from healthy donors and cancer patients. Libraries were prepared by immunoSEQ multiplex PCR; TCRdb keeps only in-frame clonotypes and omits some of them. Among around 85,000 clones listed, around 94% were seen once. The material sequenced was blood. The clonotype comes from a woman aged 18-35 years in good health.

The chain's CDR3 is CASSPPLTGGYTF. The CDR3 DNA is TGTGCCAGCTCACCACCGTTGACAGGGGGCTACACCTTC. V usage is TRBV18 and J usage is TRBJ1-2; 7 bases fit TRBD1. Germline V gene lookup returns CDR1 KGHSH and CDR2 LQKENI. Losses at the gene ends were 0 bases for V and 8 bases for J; bases not matched to a gene: 3. CDR3 length: 13 amino acids. Looking up the rest from reference TRBV18 and TRBJ1-2 gives the full variable domain: NAGVMQNPRHLVRRRGQEARLRCSPMKGHSHVYWYRQLPEEGLKFMVYLQKENIIDESGMPKERFSAEFPKEGPSILRIQQVVRGDSAAYFCASSPPLTGGYTFGSGTRLTVV.